This TCR beta chain was retrieved from a study of response to subunit inactivated influenza vaccine. Notes on the study in general: Only a handful of new T cells, the authors suggested, are recruited with each seasonal influenza vaccination.

CDR1 is SGDLS and CDR2 is YYNGEE in the germline V gene. The length of the CDR3 is 17 residues. The V gene end was trimmed by 3 bases and the J gene end by 2 bases; junction bases not matched to a gene: 8. This clonotype was found a few times. No antigen is known for it. TCRdb processed the RT-PCR reads anew with MiXCR; each CDR3 protein has one entry. The table lists 150,000 or so distinct CDR3 sequences, about 10% of them singletons. The sequence derives from a man in his fifties or sixties who received an inactivated influenza vaccine. The rearrangement uses TRBV9 and TRBJ2-3; 11 nucleotides agree with TRBD2. This specimen was CD8+ T cells sorted from PBMCs, taken less than 30 months after vaccination. DNA for the CDR3: TGTGCCAGCAGCGCCGGGACTAGCGGAGAAATCACAGATACGCAGTATTTT. Its protein product is CASSAGTSGEITDTQYF.